These T cell receptor beta chains were read from a single sample in a study of vaccination and CD4 T cells after COVID-19. Their antigens are not known. TCRdb processed the PCR reads anew with MiXCR; each CDR3 protein has one entry. The sample records about 14,000 distinct CDR3 sequences, 55% to 60% being singletons. Sequencing was done on a sample of CD4+ T cells from blood, cultured in vitro. These receptor sequences come from a human donor who had recovered from COVID-19. Each CDR3 is given with its conserved first and last residue. The order of the fields is clone size, D gene, V gene, J gene, CDR3 DNA, CDR3 protein. A D gene is named only where the DNA matches it firmly. Size values are once, few and many counts, or a class for expanded clones, and some rows have none.

>few|TRBD1|TRBV2|TRBJ1-5
TGTGCCAGCAGCTCCAGCTCAGGGGGAGGTAATCAGCCCCAGCATTTT
CASSSSSGGGNQPQHF
>NA|TRBD1|TRBV6-5|TRBJ2-3
TGTGCCAGCAGTTATCGAGACAGGGGCACAGATACGCAGTATTTT
CASSYRDRGTDTQYF
>few|NA|TRBV6-1|TRBJ1-1
TGTGCCAGCAGTCTCTCCAGTCGGAGGTCTTCGAACACTGAAGCTTTCTTT
CASSLSSRRSSNTEAFF
>NA|NA|TRBV20-1|TRBJ1-5
TGCAGTGCTAGTAGGGGGGCAGAACTACAGCCCCAGCATTTT
CSASRGAELQPQHF
>few|NA|TRBV20-1|TRBJ1-6
TGCAGTGCCCATCGGTCGGGGACCTATAATTCACCCCTCCACTTT
CSAHRSGTYNSPLHF
>NA|TRBD1|TRBV9|TRBJ2-7
TGTGCCAGCAGCCCTGGGGACAGGGGACACGAGCAGTACTTC
CASSPGDRGHEQYF
>NA|NA|TRBV7-2|TRBJ2-3
TGTGCCAGCAGTTCCCCGGGGGAAGATACGCAGTATTTT
CASSSPGEDTQYF
>NA|NA|TRBV28|TRBJ2-4
TGTGCCAGCAGTTTCCCGGGGGCCCTAGCCAAAAACATTCAGTACTTC
CASSFPGALAKNIQYF
>few|NA|TRBV10-3|TRBJ1-1
TGTGCCATCAGCTCAGGGGAAGGGAACACTGAAGCTTTCTTT
CAISSGEGNTEAFF
>NA|NA|TRBV15|TRBJ2-1
TGTGCCACCAGCAGGACGGCGTTTTCCTACAATGAGCAGTTCTTC
CATSRTAFSYNEQFF
>NA|NA|TRBV4-3|TRBJ1-2
TGCGCCAGCAGCCAAGATTTGGGGAACTATGGCTACACCTTC
CASSQDLGNYGYTF
>few|TRBD1|TRBV20-1|TRBJ1-2
TGCAGTGCTAGAGATCTAGACAGGGGGTCCTTTGGCTACACCTTC
CSARDLDRGSFGYTF
>NA|TRBD2|TRBV7-9|TRBJ2-1
TGTGCCAGCACCACCACACTAGCGGCCAACTACAATGAGCAGTTCTTC
CASTTTLAANYNEQFF
>few|NA|TRBV7-2|TRBJ2-5
TGTGCCAGCAGCTGGAGGACCCAAGAGACCCAGTACTTC
CASSWRTQETQYF
>NA|NA|TRBV6-5|TRBJ2-2
TGTGCCAGCAGTTACCTTTCGGGGTTCGACACCGGGGAGCTGTTTTTT
CASSYLSGFDTGELFF
>few|NA|TRBV7-2|TRBJ2-7
TGTGCCAGCAGCCCCCTTGGGGCGGGTCCCTACGAGCAGTACTTC
CASSPLGAGPYEQYF
>once|TRBD2|TRBV20-1|TRBJ2-5
TGCAGTGCTAGTTCGGGAGGGGACCAAGAGACCCAGTACTTC
CSASSGGDQETQYF
>NA|NA|TRBV6-2/TRBV6-3|TRBJ2-3
TGTGCCAGCAACCGCAGGCCAGATACGCAGTATTTT
CASNRRPDTQYF
>NA|NA|TRBV4-3|TRBJ2-3
TGCGCCAGCAGCCAAGCGGGCGGGACCCAACGAGATACGCAGTATTTT
CASSQAGGTQRDTQYF
>NA|TRBD2|TRBV18|TRBJ2-1
TGTGCCAGCTCACCACCGGGACTAGTGGGTGAGCAGTTCTTC
CASSPPGLVGEQFF
>few|NA|TRBV2|TRBJ1-6
TGTGCCAGCAGTGACTCTTCCGGAAATTCACCCCTCCACTTT
CASSDSSGNSPLHF
>NA|TRBD1|TRBV6-1|TRBJ2-1
TGTGCCAGCTCGGGACAGGGGGCTCTAGAGCAGTTCTTC
CASSGQGALEQFF
>NA|NA|TRBV27|TRBJ1-5
TGTGCCAGCAGTCCCCGGGACGGATATAGCAATCAGCCCCAGCATTTT
CASSPRDGYSNQPQHF
>NA|TRBD1|TRBV18|TRBJ1-5
TGTGCCAGCTCGCCGGGACAGGGGAGCAATCAGCCCCAGCATTTT
CASSPGQGSNQPQHF
>NA|TRBD1|TRBV19|TRBJ1-1
TGTGCCAGTAGTATAGGCCCGACAGGGAAGGGAACTGAAGCTTTCTTT
CASSIGPTGKGTEAFF
>NA|NA|TRBV20-1|TRBJ2-5
TGCAGTGCTAGAAACGGCGCCGGCCAAGAGACCCAGTACTTC
CSARNGAGQETQYF
>NA|TRBD1|TRBV6-1|TRBJ1-2
TGTGCCAGCAGTGAAGCCAGGGACAGCTTCGGCTACACCTTC
CASSEARDSFGYTF
>NA|NA|TRBV2|TRBJ2-7
TGTGCCAGCAGTCCGTTGGGGGCGAGCGCCTACGAGCAGTACTTC
CASSPLGASAYEQYF
>once|TRBD1|TRBV4-2|TRBJ2-7
TGTGCCAGCAGCCAGACAGGGTCCTACGAGCAGTACTTC
CASSQTGSYEQYF
>NA|NA|TRBV20-1|TRBJ2-3
TGCAGTGCTCTACGCCCTGGACAGTCTCCCACAGATACGCAGTATTTT
CSALRPGQSPTDTQYF
>medium-sized|TRBD2|TRBV20-1|TRBJ2-7
TGCAGTGCTAGTTGGCGGGGGGGTCCTTCCTACGAGCAGTACTTC
CSASWRGGPSYEQYF
>NA|NA|TRBV2|TRBJ2-5
TGTGCCAGCGGCGGGGCTGAGTACCAAGAGACCCAGTACTTC
CASGGAEYQETQYF
>NA|TRBD2|TRBV7-3|TRBJ2-1
TGTGCCAGCAGCCCTGGACTAGCGAGCTCCTACAATGAGCAGTTCTTC
CASSPGLASSYNEQFF
>NA|NA|TRBV30|TRBJ1-5
TGTGCCTGGAGTGACCTACACGGGCCCCAGCATTTT
CAWSDLHGPQHF
>NA|TRBD2|TRBV7-8|TRBJ2-1
TGTGCCAGCAGCTTAGGACTCACTAGCGAGCGCCTTAGCTCCTACAATGAGCAGTTCTTC
CASSLGLTSERLSSYNEQFF
>NA|NA|TRBV5-1|TRBJ1-1
TGCGCCAGCAGCTTGTACCCAGCCACTGAAGCTTTCTTT
CASSLYPATEAFF
>NA|NA|TRBV6-1|TRBJ2-3
TGTGCCAGCAGTGTAGGGTTATCAGATACGCAGTATTTT
CASSVGLSDTQYF